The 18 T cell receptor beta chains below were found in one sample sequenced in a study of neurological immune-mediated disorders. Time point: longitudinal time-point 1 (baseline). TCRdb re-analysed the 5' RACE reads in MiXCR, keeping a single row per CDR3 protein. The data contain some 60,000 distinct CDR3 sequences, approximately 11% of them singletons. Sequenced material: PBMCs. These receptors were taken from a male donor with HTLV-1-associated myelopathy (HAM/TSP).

CDR3 bases: TGTGCCAGCAGCCAAACAGGGCCAGATACGCAGTATTTT. Amino acids: CASSQTGPDTQYF. This rearrangement joins TRBV7-9 to TRBJ2-3; TRBD1 is a possible D gene (6 bases). Trimming took 5 bases from V and 4 from J, leaving 10 bases between them. CDR1 is SEHNR, CDR2 FQNEAQ, per germline (reference sequence). The CDR3 is 13 residues long. The complete variable domain, with remaining parts taken from reference TRBV7-9 and TRBJ2-3, reads DTGVSQNPRHKITKRGQNVTFRCDPISEHNRLYWYRQTLGQGPEFLTYFQNEAQLEKSRLLSDRFSAERPKGSFSTLEIQRTEQGDSAMYLCASSQTGPDTQYFGPGTRLTVL.

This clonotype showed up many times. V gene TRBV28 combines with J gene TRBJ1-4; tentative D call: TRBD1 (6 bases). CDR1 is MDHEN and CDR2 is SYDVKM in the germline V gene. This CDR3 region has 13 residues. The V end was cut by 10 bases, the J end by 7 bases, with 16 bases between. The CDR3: CATLQQGVEKLFF. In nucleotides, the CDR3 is TGTGCCACCCTACAACAGGGCGTTGAAAAACTGTTTTTT.

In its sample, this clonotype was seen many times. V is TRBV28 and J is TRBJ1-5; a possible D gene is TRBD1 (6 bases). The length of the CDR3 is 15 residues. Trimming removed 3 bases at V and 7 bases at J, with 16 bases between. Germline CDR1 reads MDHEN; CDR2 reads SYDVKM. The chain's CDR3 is CASSFVGGSVQPQHF. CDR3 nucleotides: TGTGCCAGCAGTTTCGTGGGGGGCTCGGTACAGCCCCAGCATTTT.

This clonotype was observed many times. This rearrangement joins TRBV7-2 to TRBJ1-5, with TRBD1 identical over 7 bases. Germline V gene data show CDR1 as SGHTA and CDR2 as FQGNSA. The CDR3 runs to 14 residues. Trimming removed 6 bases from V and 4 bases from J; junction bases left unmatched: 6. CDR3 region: CASSSTGRNQPQHF. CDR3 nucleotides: TGTGCCAGCAGTTCGACAGGGCGGAATCAGCCCCAGCATTTT.

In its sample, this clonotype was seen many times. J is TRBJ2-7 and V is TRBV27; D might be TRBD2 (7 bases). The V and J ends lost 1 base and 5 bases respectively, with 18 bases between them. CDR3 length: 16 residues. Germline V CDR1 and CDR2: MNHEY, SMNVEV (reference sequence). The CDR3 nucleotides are TGTGCCAGCAGTTTATTGGGGGGGGCTAGCAGCGACGAGCAGTACTTC. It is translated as CASSLLGGASSDEQYF.

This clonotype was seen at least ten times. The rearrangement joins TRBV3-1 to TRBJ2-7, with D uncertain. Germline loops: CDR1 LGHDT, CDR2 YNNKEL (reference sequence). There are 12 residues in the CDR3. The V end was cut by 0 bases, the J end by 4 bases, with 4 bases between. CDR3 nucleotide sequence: TGTGCCAGCAGCCAAGATTCATACGAGCAGTACTTC. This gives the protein CASSQDSYEQYF.

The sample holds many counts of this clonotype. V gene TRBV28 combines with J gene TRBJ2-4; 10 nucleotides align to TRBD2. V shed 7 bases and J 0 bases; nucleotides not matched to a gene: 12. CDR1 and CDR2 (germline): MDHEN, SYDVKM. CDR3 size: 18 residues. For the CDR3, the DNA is TGTGCCAGCACCGCTCGGGGTAGCGGGAGGATAGCCAAAAACATTCAGTACTTC. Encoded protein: CASTARGSGRIAKNIQYF. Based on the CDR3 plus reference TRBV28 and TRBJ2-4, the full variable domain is DVKVTQSSRYLVKRTGEKVFLECVQDMDHENMFWYRQDPGLGLRLIYFSYDVKMKEKGDIPEGYSVSREKKERFSLILESASTNQTSMYLCASTARGSGRIAKNIQYFGAGTRLSVL.

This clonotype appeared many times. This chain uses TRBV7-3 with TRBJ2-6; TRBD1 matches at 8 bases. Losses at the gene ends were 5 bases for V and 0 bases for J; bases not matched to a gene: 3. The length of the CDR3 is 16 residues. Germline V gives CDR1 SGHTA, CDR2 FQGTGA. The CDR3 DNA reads TGTGCCAGCAGCCGGGACAGGAGCTCTGGGGCCAACGTCCTGACTTTC. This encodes CASSRDRSSGANVLTF.

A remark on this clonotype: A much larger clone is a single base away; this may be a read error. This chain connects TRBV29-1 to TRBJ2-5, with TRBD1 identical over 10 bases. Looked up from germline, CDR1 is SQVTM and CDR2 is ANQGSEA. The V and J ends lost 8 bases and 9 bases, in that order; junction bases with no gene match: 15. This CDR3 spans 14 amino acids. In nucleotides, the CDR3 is TGCAGCTTATATGAGACAGGGGGCGCCGAGGCCCAGTACTTC. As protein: CSLYETGGAEAQYF.

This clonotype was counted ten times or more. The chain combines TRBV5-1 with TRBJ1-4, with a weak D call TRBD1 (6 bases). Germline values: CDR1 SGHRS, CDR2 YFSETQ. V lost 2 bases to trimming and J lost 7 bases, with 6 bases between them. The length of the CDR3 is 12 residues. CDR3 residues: CASSLGGEKLFF. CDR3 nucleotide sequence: TGCGCCAGCAGCTTAGGGGGTGAAAAACTGTTTTTT. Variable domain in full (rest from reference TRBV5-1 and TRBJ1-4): KAGVTQTPRYLIKTRGQQVTLSCSPISGHRSVSWYQQTPGQGLQFLFEYFSETQRNKGNFPGRFSGRQFSNSRSEMNVSTLELGDSALYLCASSLGGEKLFFGSGTQLSVL.

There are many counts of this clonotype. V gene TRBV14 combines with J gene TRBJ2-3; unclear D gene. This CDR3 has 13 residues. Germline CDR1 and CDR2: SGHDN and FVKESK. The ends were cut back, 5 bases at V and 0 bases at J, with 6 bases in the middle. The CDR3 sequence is CASSGTSTDTQYF. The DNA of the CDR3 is TGTGCCAGCAGCGGAACTAGCACAGATACGCAGTATTTT.

The CDR3: CASSLGGSVWYEQYF. CDR3 nucleotide sequence: TGTGCCAGCAGCTTGGGAGGGTCAGTATGGTACGAGCAGTACTTC. The rearrangement links TRBV7-9 to TRBJ2-7; 7 nucleotides line up with TRBD2. The CDR3 has 15 residues. From germline, CDR1 is SEHNR and CDR2 FQNEAQ (reference sequence). V dropped 3 bases and J dropped 4; count of bases not matched to a gene: 9.

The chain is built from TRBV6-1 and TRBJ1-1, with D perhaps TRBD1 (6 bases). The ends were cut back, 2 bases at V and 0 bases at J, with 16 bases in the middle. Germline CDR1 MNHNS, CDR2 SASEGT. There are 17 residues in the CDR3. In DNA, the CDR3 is TGTGCCAGCAGTGAACACAACAGGGTCAGGCTGAACACTGAAGCTTTCTTT. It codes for CASSEHNRVRLNTEAFF.

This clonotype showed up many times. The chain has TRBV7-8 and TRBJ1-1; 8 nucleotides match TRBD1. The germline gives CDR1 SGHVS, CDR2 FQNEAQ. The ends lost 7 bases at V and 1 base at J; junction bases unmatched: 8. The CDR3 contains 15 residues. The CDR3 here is CASNPGQGANTEAFF. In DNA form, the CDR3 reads TGTGCCAGCAACCCCGGACAGGGAGCGAACACTGAAGCTTTCTTT. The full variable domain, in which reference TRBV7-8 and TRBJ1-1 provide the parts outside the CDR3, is GAGVSQSPRYKVAKRGQDVALRCDPISGHVSLFWYQQALGQGPEFLTYFQNEAQLDKSGLPSDRFFAERPEGSVSTLKIQRTQQEDSAVYLCASNPGQGANTEAFFGQGTRLTVV.

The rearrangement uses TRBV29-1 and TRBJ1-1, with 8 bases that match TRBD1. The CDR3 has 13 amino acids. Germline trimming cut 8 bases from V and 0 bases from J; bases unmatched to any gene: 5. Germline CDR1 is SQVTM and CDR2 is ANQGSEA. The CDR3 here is CSFRDRMNTEAFF. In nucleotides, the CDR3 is TGCAGCTTCAGGGACAGGATGAACACTGAAGCTTTCTTT.

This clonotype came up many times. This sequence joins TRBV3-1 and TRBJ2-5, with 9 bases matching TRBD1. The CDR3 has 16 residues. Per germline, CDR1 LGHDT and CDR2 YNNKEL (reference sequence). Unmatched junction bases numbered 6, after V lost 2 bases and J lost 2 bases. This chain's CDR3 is CASSQRDRVFQETQYF. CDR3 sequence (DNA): TGTGCCAGCAGCCAACGGGACAGGGTTTTTCAAGAGACCCAGTACTTC.

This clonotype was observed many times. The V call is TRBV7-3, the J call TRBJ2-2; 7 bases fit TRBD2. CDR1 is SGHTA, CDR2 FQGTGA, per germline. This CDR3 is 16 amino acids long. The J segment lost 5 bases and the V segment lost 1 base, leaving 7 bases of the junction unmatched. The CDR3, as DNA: TGTGCCAGCAGCTTAAAAAGGGATAGCGGGACCGGGGAGCTGTTTTTT. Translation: CASSLKRDSGTGELFF.

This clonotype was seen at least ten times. The CDR3 spells CASKTPGGNSPLHF. The CDR3 DNA reads as TGTGCCAGCAAAACTCCGGGGGGGAATTCACCCCTCCACTTT. The chain links TRBV6-5 to TRBJ1-6; D might be TRBD1 (5 bases). Trimming took 7 bases from V and 7 from J, leaving 14 bases between them. Germline assignment: CDR1 MNHEY and CDR2 SVGAGI. The CDR3 spans 14 residues.